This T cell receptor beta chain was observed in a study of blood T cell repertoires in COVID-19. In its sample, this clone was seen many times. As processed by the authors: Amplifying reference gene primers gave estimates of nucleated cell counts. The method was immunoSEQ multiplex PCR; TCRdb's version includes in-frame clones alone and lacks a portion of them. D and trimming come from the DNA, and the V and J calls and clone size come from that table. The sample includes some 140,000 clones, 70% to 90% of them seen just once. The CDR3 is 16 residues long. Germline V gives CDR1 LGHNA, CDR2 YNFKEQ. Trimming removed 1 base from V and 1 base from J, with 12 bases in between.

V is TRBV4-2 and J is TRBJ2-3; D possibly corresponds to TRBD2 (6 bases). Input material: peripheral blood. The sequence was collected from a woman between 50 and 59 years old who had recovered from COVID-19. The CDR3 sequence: CASSQVLGGRTDTQYF. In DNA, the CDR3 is TGTGCCAGCAGCCAAGTTCTGGGGGGACGCACAGATACGCAGTATTTT.